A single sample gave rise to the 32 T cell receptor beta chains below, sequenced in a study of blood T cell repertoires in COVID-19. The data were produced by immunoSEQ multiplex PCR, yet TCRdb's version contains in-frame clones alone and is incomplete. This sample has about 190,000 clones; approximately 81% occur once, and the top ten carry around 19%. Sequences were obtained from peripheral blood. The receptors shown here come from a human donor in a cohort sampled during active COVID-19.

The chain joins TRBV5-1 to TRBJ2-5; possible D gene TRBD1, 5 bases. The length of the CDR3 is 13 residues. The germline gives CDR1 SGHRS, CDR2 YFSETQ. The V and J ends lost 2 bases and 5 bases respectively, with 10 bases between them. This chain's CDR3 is CASSFAGMETQYF. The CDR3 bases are TGCGCCAGCAGCTTCGCAGGGATGGAGACCCAGTACTTC.

The CDR3: CAWRRAGTEAFF. The CDR3 coding sequence is TGTGCCTGGAGAAGGGCAGGGACTGAAGCTTTCTTT. The rearrangement links TRBV30 to TRBJ1-1; TRBD1 might be the D (5 bases). Germline V gene lookup returns CDR1 GTSNPN and CDR2 SVGIG (reference sequence). V shed 3 bases and J shed 5 bases, with 10 bases lying between them. The CDR3 extends over 12 amino acids.

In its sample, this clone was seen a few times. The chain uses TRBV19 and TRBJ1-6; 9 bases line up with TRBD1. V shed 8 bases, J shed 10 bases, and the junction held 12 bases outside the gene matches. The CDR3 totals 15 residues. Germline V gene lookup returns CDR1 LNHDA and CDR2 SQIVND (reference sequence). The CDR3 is CASSRPGQGGSPLHF. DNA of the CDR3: TGTGCCAGTTCTCGACCGGGACAGGGAGGCTCACCCCTCCACTTT.

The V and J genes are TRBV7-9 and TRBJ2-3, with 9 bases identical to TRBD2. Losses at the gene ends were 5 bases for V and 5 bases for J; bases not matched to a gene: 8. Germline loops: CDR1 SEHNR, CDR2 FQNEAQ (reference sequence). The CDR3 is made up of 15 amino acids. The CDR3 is CASSTGGGGVDTQYF. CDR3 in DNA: TGTGCCAGCAGCACGGGCGGCGGGGGGGTAGATACGCAGTATTTT.

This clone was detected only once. The DNA for the CDR3 is TGTGCCAGCAGCTTTGGGACTAGTCTAATCACCGGGGAGCTGTTTTTT. Protein: CASSFGTSLITGELFF. This rearrangement joins TRBV9 to TRBJ2-2; 8 nucleotides match TRBD2. The CDR3 covers 16 residues. Looked up from germline, CDR1 is SGDLS and CDR2 is YYNGEE. Trimming at V came to 4 bases and at J to 4 bases, leaving 9 bases not matched to a gene. Full variable domain (outside the CDR3, taken from reference TRBV9 and TRBJ2-2): DSGVTQTPKHLITATGQRVTLRCSPRSGDLSVYWYQQSLDQGLQFLIQYYNGEERAKGNILERFSAQQFPDLHSELNLSSLELGDSALYFCASSFGTSLITGELFFGEGSRLTVL.

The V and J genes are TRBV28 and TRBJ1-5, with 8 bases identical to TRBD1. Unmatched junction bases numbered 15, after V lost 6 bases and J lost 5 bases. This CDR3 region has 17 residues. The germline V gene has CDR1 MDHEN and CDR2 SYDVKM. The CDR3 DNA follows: TGTGCCAGCAGCTCACAGGGGGTTGCAGTTATCCATCAGCCCCAGCATTTT. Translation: CASSSQGVAVIHQPQHF.

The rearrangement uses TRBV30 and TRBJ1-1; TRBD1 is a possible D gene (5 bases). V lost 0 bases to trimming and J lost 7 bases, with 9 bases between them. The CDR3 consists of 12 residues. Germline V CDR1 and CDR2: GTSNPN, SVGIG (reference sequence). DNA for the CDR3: TGTGCCTGGAGTGTAGAAGGGGTTGAAGCTTTCTTT. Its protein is CAWSVEGVEAFF.

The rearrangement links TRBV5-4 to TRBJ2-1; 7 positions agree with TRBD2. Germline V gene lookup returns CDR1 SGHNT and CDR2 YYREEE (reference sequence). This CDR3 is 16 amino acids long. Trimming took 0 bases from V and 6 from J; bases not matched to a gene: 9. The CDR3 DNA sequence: TGTGCCAGCAGCTTGGCTCTAGGCGGGAGTGGCAATGAGCAGTTCTTC. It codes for CASSLALGGSGNEQFF.

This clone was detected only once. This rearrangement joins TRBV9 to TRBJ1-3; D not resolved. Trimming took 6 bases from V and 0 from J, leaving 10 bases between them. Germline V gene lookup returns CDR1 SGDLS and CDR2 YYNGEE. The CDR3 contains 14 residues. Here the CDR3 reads CASTRPGSGNTIYF. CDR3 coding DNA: TGTGCCAGCACCCGACCGGGCTCTGGAAACACCATATATTTT.

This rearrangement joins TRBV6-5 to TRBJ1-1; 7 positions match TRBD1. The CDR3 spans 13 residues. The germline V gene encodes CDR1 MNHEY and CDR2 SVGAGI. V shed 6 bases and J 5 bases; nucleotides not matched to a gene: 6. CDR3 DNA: TGTGCCAGCAGCCACAGGGGTGTAACTGAAGCTTTCTTT. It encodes CASSHRGVTEAFF.

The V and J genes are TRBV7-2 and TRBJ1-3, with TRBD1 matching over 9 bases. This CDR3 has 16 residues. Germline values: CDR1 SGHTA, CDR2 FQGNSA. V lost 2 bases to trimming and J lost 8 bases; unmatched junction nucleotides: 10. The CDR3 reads CASSLLSSGQGYTIYF. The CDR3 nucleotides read TGTGCCAGCAGCTTACTATCCTCGGGACAGGGATACACCATATATTTT.

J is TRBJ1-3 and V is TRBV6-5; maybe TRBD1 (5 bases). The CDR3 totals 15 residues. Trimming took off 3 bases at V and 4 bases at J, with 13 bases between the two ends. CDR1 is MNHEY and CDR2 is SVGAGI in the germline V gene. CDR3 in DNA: TGTGCCAGCAGTTATTCGGCGGGGACGGGAAACACCATATATTTT. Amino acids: CASSYSAGTGNTIYF.

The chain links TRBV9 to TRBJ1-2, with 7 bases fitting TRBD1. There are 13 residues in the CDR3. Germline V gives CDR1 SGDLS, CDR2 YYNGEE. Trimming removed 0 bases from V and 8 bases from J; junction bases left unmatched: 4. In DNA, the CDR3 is TGTGCCAGCAGCGTAGGAACAGGGGACGGCTACACCTTC. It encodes CASSVGTGDGYTF.

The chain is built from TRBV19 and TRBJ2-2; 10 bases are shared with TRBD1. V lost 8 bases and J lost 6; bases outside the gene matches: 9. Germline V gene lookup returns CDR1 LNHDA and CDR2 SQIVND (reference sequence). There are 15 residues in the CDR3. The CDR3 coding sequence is TGTGCCAGTTTCGCCCGACAGGGGGCTCCCGGGGAGCTGTTTTTT. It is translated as CASFARQGAPGELFF.

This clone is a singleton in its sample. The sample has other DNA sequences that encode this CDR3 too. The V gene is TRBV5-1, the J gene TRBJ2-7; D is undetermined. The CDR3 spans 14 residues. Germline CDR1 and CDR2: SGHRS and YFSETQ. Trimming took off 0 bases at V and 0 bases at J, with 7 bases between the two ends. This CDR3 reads CASSLDGSSYEQYF. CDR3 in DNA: TGCGCCAGCAGCTTGGACGGGTCCTCCTACGAGCAGTACTTC.

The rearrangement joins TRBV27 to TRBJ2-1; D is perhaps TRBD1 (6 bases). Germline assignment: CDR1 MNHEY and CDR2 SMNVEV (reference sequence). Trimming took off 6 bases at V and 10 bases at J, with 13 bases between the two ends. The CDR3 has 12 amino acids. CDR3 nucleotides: TGTGCCAGCAGCGATTACGGGACAGAGCAGTTCTTC. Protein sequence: CASSDYGTEQFF.

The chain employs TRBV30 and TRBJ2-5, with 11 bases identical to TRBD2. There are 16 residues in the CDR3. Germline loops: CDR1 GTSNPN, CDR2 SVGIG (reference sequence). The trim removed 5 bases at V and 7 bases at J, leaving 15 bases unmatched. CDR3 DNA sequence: TGTGCCTGGGATAACGGGCTAGCGGGAGGAGTGGGGACCCAGTACTTC. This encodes CAWDNGLAGGVGTQYF.

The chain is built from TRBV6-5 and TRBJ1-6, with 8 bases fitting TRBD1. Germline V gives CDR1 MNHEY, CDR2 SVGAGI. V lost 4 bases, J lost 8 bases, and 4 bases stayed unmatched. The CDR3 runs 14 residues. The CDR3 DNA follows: TGTGCCAGCAGTTCTGACAGGGGCTATTCACCCCTCCACTTT. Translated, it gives CASSSDRGYSPLHF.

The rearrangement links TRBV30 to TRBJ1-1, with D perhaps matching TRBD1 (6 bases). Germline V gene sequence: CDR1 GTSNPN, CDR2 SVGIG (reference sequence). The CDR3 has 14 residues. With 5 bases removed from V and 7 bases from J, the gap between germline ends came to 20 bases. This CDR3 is CAWSRDTTNSEAFF. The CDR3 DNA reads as TGTGCCTGGTCCCGGGACACCACCAATAGTGAAGCTTTCTTT.

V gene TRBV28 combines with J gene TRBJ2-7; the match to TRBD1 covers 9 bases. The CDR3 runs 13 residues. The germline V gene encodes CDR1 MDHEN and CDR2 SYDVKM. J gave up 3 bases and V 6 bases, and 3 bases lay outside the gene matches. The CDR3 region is CASRPGQGYEQYF. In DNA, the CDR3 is TGTGCCAGCAGGCCGGGACAGGGCTACGAGCAGTACTTC. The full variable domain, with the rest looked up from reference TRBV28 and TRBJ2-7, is DVKVTQSSRYLVKRTGEKVFLECVQDMDHENMFWYRQDPGLGLRLIYFSYDVKMKEKGDIPEGYSVSREKKERFSLILESASTNQTSMYLCASRPGQGYEQYFGPGTRLTVT.

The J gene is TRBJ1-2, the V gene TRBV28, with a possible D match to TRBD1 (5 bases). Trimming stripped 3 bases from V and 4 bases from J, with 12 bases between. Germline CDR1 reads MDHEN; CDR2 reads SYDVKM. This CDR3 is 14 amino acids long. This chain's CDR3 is CASSFPGHSYGYTF. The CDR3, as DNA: TGTGCCAGCAGTTTCCCCGGACACAGCTATGGCTACACCTTC.

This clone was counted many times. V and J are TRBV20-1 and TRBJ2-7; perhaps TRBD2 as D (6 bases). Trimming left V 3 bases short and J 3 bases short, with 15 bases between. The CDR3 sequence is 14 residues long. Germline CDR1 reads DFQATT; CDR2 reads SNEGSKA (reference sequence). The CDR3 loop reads CSASSGGPFYEQYV. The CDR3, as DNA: TGCAGTGCTAGTTCCGGGGGACCCTTCTACGAGCAGTACGTC.

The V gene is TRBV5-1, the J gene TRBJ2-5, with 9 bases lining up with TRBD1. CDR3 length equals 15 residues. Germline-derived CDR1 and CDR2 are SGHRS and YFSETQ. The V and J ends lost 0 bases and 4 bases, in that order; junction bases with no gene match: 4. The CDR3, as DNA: TGCGCCAGCAGCTTGGCGGGACAGGGACGAGAGACCCAGTACTTC. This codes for CASSLAGQGRETQYF.

DNA for the CDR3: TGTGCCAGCTCCCCCACAGGGGGCTCGGGGGCCAACGTCCTGACTTTC. Encoded protein: CASSPTGGSGANVLTF. The chain uses TRBV18 and TRBJ2-6; 9 bases align to TRBD1. The V gene's germline CDR1 is KGHSH and CDR2 LQKENI. The CDR3 loop spans 16 amino acids. J lost 4 bases, V lost 6 bases, and 7 bases had no gene match.

DNA for the CDR3: TGCGCCAGCAGCCCAGGGGGAGTTAGGGGAAACACCATATATTTT. Amino acids: CASSPGGVRGNTIYF. V and J are TRBV4-1 and TRBJ1-3; 7 positions match TRBD1. CDR1 and CDR2 (germline): MGHRA, YSYEKL. The CDR3 consists of 15 residues. V gave up 4 bases and J gave up 4 bases; unmatched junction bases: 7.

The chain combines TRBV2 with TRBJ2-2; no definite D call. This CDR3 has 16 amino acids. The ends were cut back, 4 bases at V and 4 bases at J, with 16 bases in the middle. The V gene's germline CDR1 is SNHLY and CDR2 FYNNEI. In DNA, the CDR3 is TGTGCCAGCAGTGGTCTACTCCGGAGTTCCACCGGGGAGCTGTTTTTT. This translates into CASSGLLRSSTGELFF.

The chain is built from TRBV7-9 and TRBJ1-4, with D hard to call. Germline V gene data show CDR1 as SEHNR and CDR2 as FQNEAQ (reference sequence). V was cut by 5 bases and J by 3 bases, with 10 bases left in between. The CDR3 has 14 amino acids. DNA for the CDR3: TGTGCCAGCAGCGAGCGGGTTTCTAATGAAAAACTGTTTTTT. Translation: CASSERVSNEKLFF.

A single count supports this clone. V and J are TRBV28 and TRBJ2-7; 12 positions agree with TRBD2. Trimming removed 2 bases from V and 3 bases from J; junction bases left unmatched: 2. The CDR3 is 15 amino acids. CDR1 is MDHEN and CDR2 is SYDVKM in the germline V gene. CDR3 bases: TGTGCCAGCAGTTTAACTAGCGGGAGGATCTACGAGCAGTACTTC. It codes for CASSLTSGRIYEQYF.

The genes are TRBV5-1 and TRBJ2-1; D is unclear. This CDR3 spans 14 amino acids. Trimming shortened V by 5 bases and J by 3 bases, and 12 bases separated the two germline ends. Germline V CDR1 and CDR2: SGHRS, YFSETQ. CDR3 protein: CASSVQADYNEQFF. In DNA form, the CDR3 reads TGCGCCAGCAGTGTCCAGGCAGACTACAATGAGCAGTTCTTC. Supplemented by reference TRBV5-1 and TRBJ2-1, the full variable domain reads KAGVTQTPRYLIKTRGQQVTLSCSPISGHRSVSWYQQTPGQGLQFLFEYFSETQRNKGNFPGRFSGRQFSNSRSEMNVSTLELGDSALYLCASSVQADYNEQFFGPGTRLTVL.

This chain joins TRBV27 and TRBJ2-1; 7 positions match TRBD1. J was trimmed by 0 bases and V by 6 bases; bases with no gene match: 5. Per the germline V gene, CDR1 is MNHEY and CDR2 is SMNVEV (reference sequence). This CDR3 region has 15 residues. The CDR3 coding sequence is TGTGCCAGCAGCGTGGACAGGAGCTCCTACAATGAGCAGTTCTTC. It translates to CASSVDRSSYNEQFF.

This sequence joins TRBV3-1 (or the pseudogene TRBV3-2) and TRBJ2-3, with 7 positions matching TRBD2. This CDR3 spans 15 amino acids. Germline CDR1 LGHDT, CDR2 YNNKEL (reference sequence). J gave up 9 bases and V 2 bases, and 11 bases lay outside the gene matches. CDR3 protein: CASSQRERGRFTQYF. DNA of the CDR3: TGTGCCAGCAGCCAACGGGAGCGGGGTCGGTTCACGCAGTATTTT.

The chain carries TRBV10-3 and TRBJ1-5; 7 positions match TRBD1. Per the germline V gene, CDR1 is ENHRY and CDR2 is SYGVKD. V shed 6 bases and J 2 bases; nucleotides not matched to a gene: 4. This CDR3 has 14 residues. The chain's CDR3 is CAISRQGRNQPQHF. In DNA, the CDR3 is TGTGCCATCAGCCGACAGGGCCGCAATCAGCCCCAGCATTTT.